The present T cell receptor (beta chain) was sequenced within a study of blood T cells in healthy people across ages. Isolation yielded PBMCs, at least 7 million per sample, in every case. For the second PCR, which ran for roughly 7 to 11 cycles, a sample-barcoded 5' primer and a J-beta primer mix were used. Each sample provided no less than 2.5 million CDR3-containing paired-end reads. One entry per CDR3 protein, called by TCRdb with MiXCR from the 5' RACE reads. The sample includes about 1.5 million distinct CDR3 sequences, roughly 40% of them seen just once. Sequencing used blood. The sequence was collected from a woman aged 18-30 years in good health.

CDR3 bases: TGTGCCAGCAGCCCCCAGGACGGCGCCAATGAAAAACTGTTTTTT. Translated: CASSPQDGANEKLFF. The gene calls are TRBV4-2 and TRBJ1-4; no clear D gene. The germline V gene encodes CDR1 LGHNA and CDR2 YNFKEQ. V lost 4 bases and J lost 5, with 14 bases in between. The CDR3 covers 15 residues.